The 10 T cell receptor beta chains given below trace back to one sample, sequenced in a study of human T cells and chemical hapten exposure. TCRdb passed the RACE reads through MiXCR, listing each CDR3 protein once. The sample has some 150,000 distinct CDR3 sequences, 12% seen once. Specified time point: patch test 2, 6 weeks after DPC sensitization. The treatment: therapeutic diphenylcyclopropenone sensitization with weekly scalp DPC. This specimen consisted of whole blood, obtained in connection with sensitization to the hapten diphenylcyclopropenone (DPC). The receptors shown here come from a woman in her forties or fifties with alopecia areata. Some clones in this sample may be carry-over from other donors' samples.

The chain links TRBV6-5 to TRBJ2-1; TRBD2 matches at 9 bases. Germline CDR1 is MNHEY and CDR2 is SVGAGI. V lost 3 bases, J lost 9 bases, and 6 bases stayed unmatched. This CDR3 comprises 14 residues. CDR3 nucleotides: TGTGCCAGCAGTTATCGCGGGAGGGCCTCTGAGCAGTTCTTC. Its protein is CASSYRGRASEQFF.

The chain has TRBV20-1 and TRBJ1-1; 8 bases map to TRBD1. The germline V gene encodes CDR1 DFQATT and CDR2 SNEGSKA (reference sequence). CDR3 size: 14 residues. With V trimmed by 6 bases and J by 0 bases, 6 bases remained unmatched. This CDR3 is CSARTGTLNTEAFF. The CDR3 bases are TGCAGTGCCCGGACAGGGACACTGAACACTGAAGCTTTCTTT.

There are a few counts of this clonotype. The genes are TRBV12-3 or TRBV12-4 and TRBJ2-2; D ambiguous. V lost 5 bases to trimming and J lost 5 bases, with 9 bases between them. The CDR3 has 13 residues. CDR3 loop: CASSKHGTGELFF. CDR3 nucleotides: TGTGCCAGCAGTAAACACGGTACCGGGGAGCTGTTTTTT.

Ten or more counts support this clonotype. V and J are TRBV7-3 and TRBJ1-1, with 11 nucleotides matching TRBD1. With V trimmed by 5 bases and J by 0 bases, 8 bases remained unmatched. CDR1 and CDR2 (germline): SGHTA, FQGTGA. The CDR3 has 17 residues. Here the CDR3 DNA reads TGTGCCAGCAGCCTCCTTCCGGGACAGGGGGTGAACACTGAAGCTTTCTTT. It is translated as CASSLLPGQGVNTEAFF.

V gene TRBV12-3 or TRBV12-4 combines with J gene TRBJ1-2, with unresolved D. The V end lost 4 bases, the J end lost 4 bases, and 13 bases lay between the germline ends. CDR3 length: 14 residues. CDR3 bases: TGTGCCAGCAGTTCCCCGACCCCCATCTATGGCTACACCTTC. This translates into CASSSPTPIYGYTF.

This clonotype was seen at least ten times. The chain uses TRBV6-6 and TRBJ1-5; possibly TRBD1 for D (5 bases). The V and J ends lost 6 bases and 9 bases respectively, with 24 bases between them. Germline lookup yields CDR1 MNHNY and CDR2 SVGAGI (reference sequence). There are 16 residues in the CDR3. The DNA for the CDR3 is TGTGCCAGCAGCCACTTACCGGCACAGGCCGGCGGGCCCCAGCATTTT. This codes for CASSHLPAQAGGPQHF.

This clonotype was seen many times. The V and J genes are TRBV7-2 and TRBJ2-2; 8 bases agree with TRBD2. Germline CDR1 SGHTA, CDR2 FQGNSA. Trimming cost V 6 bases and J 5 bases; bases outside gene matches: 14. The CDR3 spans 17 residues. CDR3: CASSPDSGRAGTGELFF. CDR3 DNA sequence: TGTGCCAGCAGTCCGGACTCCGGGAGGGCAGGGACCGGGGAGCTGTTTTTT. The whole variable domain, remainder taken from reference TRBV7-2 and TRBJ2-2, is GAGVSQSPSNKVTEKGKDVELRCDPISGHTALYWYRQSLGQGLEFLIYFQGNSAPDKSGLPSDRFSAERTGGSVSTLTIQRTQQEDSAVYLCASSPDSGRAGTGELFFGEGSRLTVL.

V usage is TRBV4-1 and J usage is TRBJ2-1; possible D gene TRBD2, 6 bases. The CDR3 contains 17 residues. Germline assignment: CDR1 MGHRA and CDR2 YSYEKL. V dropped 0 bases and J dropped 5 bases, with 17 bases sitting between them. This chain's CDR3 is CASSQDMLAGFNNEQFF. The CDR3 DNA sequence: TGCGCCAGCAGCCAAGATATGTTGGCGGGATTCAACAATGAGCAGTTCTTC.

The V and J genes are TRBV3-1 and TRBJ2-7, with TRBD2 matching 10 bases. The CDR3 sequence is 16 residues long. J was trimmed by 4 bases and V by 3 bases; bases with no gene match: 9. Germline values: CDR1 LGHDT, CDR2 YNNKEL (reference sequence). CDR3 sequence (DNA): TGTGCCAGCAGCCAGTCCCCGGGACTAGCGTCTTACGAGCAGTACTTC. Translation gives CASSQSPGLASYEQYF.

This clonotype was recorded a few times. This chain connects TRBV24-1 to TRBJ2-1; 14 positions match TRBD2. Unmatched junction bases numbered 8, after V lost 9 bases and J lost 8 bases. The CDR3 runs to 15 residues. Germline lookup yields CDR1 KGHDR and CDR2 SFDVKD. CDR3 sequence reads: CATGPPGLAGDEQFF. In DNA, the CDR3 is TGTGCCACCGGACCTCCGGGACTAGCGGGAGATGAGCAGTTCTTC.